The 32 T cell receptor beta chains below were found in one sample sequenced in a study of cytomegalovirus exposure and HLA in healthy donors. Vbeta (60) and Jbeta (13) primers were used in the PCR. Profiling relied on immunoSEQ multiplex PCR, and the TCRdb table lists in-frame clones only, not all of them. The sample lists 150,000 to 200,000 clones, 82% occurring once. The specimen was PBMCs. The receptors come from a girl aged 5-17 years in good health and CMV-seropositive.

The chain employs TRBV5-1 and TRBJ2-5; 7 nucleotides agree with TRBD1. Germline CDR1 is SGHRS and CDR2 is YFSETQ. The CDR3 extends over 15 amino acids. Germline trimming cut 0 bases from V and 4 bases from J; bases unmatched to any gene: 6. The CDR3 here is CASSLGIGTAETQYF. Here the CDR3 DNA reads TGCGCCAGCAGCTTGGGGATTGGGACAGCAGAGACCCAGTACTTC.

This chain joins TRBV29-1 and TRBJ1-3; the match to TRBD1 covers 8 bases. The junction had 7 bases not matched to a gene; V was cut back by 6 bases and J by 0 bases. Germline values: CDR1 SQVTM, CDR2 ANQGSEA. CDR3 length: 15 amino acids. CDR3: CSVLDRASSGNTIYF. CDR3 nucleotides: TGCAGCGTCTTGGACAGGGCGAGCTCTGGAAACACCATATATTTT.

The chain combines TRBV6-6 with TRBJ1-2; D might be TRBD1 (5 bases). V lost 4 bases, J lost 3 bases, and 12 bases lay in between. Germline CDR1 is MNHNY and CDR2 is SVGAGI (reference sequence). There are 14 residues in the CDR3. The CDR3 DNA reads TGTGCCAGCAGTTTTCCAGGGATGGACTATGGCTACACCTTC. This gives the protein CASSFPGMDYGYTF.

The DNA for the CDR3 is TGCGCCAGCAGCTTGGCCTCGGGGGGCAACACCGGGGAGCTGTTTTTT. This codes for CASSLASGGNTGELFF. The chain joins TRBV5-1 to TRBJ2-2, with a tentative D call TRBD2 (7 bases). V shed 0 bases and J shed 2 bases, with 11 bases lying between them. Per the germline V gene, CDR1 is SGHRS and CDR2 is YFSETQ. The CDR3 sequence is 16 residues long.

V gene TRBV5-4 combines with J gene TRBJ2-7, with a tentative D call TRBD2 (7 bases). The V end was cut by 0 bases, the J end by 3 bases, with 22 bases between. The CDR3 totals 18 residues. Germline V gene data show CDR1 as SGHNT and CDR2 as YYREEE (reference sequence). The CDR3 DNA reads TGTGCCAGCAGCTTGGATTCTAGGGGGGGTAACCTGGTCTACGAGCAGTACTTC. Protein product: CASSLDSRGGNLVYEQYF. The entire variable domain, with the rest obtained from reference TRBV5-4 and TRBJ2-7, is as follows: ETGVTQSPTHLIKTRGQQVTLRCSSQSGHNTVSWYQQALGQGPQFIFQYYREEENGRGNFPPRFSGLQFPNYSSELNVNALELDDSALYLCASSLDSRGGNLVYEQYFGPGTRLTVT.

The rearrangement joins TRBV27 to TRBJ2-1; the match to TRBD2 covers 12 bases. V shed 7 bases and J 4 bases; nucleotides not matched to a gene: 2. The CDR3 consists of 14 residues. Germline assignment: CDR1 MNHEY and CDR2 SMNVEV (reference sequence). The CDR3 region has the DNA TGTGCCAGCACCGGACTAGCGGGATACAATGAGCAGTTCTTC. Residues: CASTGLAGYNEQFF.

The V call is TRBV2, the J call TRBJ2-5; TRBD2 is a possible D gene (5 bases). There are 13 residues in the CDR3. Germline lookup yields CDR1 SNHLY and CDR2 FYNNEI. V gave up 4 bases and J gave up 5 bases, with 11 bases separating them. CDR3 nucleotides: TGTGCCAGCAGTGCTGGAGCGGTCGAGACCCAGTACTTC. It translates to CASSAGAVETQYF. Variable domain in full (rest from reference TRBV2 and TRBJ2-5): EPEVTQTPSHQVTQMGQEVILRCVPISNHLYFYWYRQILGQKVEFLVSFYNNEISEKSEIFDDQFSVERPDGSNFTLKIRSTKLEDSAMYFCASSAGAVETQYFGPGTRLLVL.

The rearrangement joins TRBV9 to TRBJ2-3; 9 bases agree with TRBD2. The CDR3 totals 16 residues. The germline V gene encodes CDR1 SGDLS and CDR2 YYNGEE. J lost 8 bases, V lost 3 bases, and 13 bases had no gene match. The CDR3 is CASSGELAGEGGTQYF. The CDR3 DNA is TGTGCCAGCAGCGGAGAATTAGCGGGAGAAGGAGGTACGCAGTATTTT.

The chain is built from TRBV7-6 and TRBJ2-3; TRBD2 matches at 12 bases. With V trimmed by 5 bases and J by 0 bases, 3 bases remained unmatched. This CDR3 has 16 residues. CDR1 is SGHVS, CDR2 FNYEAQ, per germline. The CDR3 DNA follows: TGTGCCAGCAGCATGGGGACTAGCGGGAGCACAGATACGCAGTATTTT. Encoded protein: CASSMGTSGSTDTQYF.

This clone showed up just a few times. The chain carries TRBV28 and TRBJ2-1; TRBD1 is a possible D gene (5 bases). The CDR3 is 13 residues long. Germline V gene lookup returns CDR1 MDHEN and CDR2 SYDVKM. V lost 6 bases, J lost 4 bases, and 10 bases lay in between. CDR3 nucleotide sequence: TGTGCCAGCAGCAGCAGGGTTTACAATGAGCAGTTCTTC. This gives the protein CASSSRVYNEQFF.

The chain employs TRBV6-1 and TRBJ1-1; 8 positions agree with TRBD1. V lost 3 bases to trimming and J lost 1 base; unmatched junction nucleotides: 4. Germline V gene data show CDR1 as MNHNS and CDR2 as SASEGT. The CDR3 totals 15 residues. Written as DNA, the CDR3 is TGTGCCAGCAGTGATGGACAGGGAACGAACACTGAAGCTTTCTTT. This gives the protein CASSDGQGTNTEAFF.

CDR3 DNA: TGTGCCAGCAGTTTATTACAGGATAGCAATCAGCCCCAGCATTTT. It codes for CASSLLQDSNQPQHF. The V gene is TRBV28, the J gene TRBJ1-5, with D possibly TRBD1 on 5 matching bases. V was pared by 1 base and J by 0 bases, with 7 bases between. Germline CDR1 and CDR2: MDHEN and SYDVKM. This CDR3 is built from 15 residues. Full variable domain (rest looked up from reference TRBV28 and TRBJ1-5): DVKVTQSSRYLVKRTGEKVFLECVQDMDHENMFWYRQDPGLGLRLIYFSYDVKMKEKGDIPEGYSVSREKKERFSLILESASTNQTSMYLCASSLLQDSNQPQHFGDGTRLSIL.

This clone was seen just once. The chain carries TRBV7-3 and TRBJ2-1, with 12 bases aligning to TRBD2. The CDR3 is 16 residues long. Germline lookup yields CDR1 SGHTA and CDR2 FQGTGA. V gave up 4 bases and J gave up 8 bases; unmatched junction bases: 9. The chain's CDR3 is CASSSWASGRADEQFF. CDR3 in DNA: TGTGCCAGCAGCTCCTGGGCTAGCGGGAGGGCCGATGAGCAGTTCTTC. The full variable domain, completed using reference TRBV7-3 and TRBJ2-1, is GAGVSQTPSNKVTEKGKYVELRCDPISGHTALYWYRQSLGQGPEFLIYFQGTGAADDSGLPNDRFFAVRPEGSVSTLKIQRTERGDSAVYLCASSSWASGRADEQFFGPGTRLTVL.

The chain has TRBV19 and TRBJ1-5; TRBD1 matches 8 bases. Looked up from germline, CDR1 is LNHDA and CDR2 is SQIVND (reference sequence). V lost 4 bases and J lost 4; bases outside the gene matches: 9. The CDR3 runs to 16 residues. CDR3: CASSTLDRGRNQPQHF. The CDR3 DNA reads TGTGCCAGTAGTACGCTAGACAGGGGACGAAATCAGCCCCAGCATTTT. Full variable domain (missing parts from reference TRBV19 and TRBJ1-5): DGGITQSPKYLFRKEGQNVTLSCEQNLNHDAMYWYRQDPGQGLRLIYYSQIVNDFQKGDIAEGYSVSREKKESFPLTVTSAQKNPTAFYLCASSTLDRGRNQPQHFGDGTRLSIL.

The J gene is TRBJ2-3, the V gene TRBV10-3; 8 bases are shared with TRBD1. Germline loops: CDR1 ENHRY, CDR2 SYGVKD. V lost 6 bases to trimming and J lost 2 bases; unmatched junction nucleotides: 7. The length of the CDR3 is 15 residues. The CDR3 region has the DNA TGTGCCATCAGAAGACAGGGGCCGTTCACAGATACGCAGTATTTT. It yields the protein CAIRRQGPFTDTQYF.

The V call is TRBV2, the J call TRBJ2-1; TRBD2 aligns across 12 bases. Germline V lookup: CDR1 SNHLY, CDR2 FYNNEI. The trim removed 5 bases at V and 6 bases at J, leaving 5 bases unmatched. The CDR3 loop spans 15 amino acids. As DNA, the CDR3 is TGTGCCAGCAGTCCGACTAGCGGGAGAACCAATGAGCAGTTCTTC. Amino acid sequence: CASSPTSGRTNEQFF.

The chain recombines TRBV2 with TRBJ2-5; no definite D call. The closer fit of TRBJ2-7 to the DNA end suggests the J call may be wrong. The CDR3 consists of 11 residues. Germline V gene lookup returns CDR1 SNHLY and CDR2 FYNNEI. The DNA for the CDR3 is TGTGCCAGCAGGAACAGCTACGAGCAGTACTTC. Translating it yields CASRNSYEQYF.

This clone was detected only a few times. The chain links TRBV30 to TRBJ1-1; D is unresolved. The V gene's germline CDR1 is GTSNPN and CDR2 SVGIG (reference sequence). The ends were cut back, 7 bases at V and 2 bases at J, with 11 bases in the middle. This CDR3 region has 12 residues. The CDR3 region has the DNA TGTGCCTTTCAGGAGGAAAACACTGAAGCTTTCTTT. Encoded protein: CAFQEENTEAFF. The full variable domain, in which reference TRBV30 and TRBJ1-1 provide the parts outside the CDR3, is SQTIHQWPATLVQPVGSPLSLECTVEGTSNPNLYWYRQAAGRGLQLLFYSVGIGQISSEVPQNLSASRPQDRQFILSSKKLLLSDSGFYLCAFQEENTEAFFGQGTRLTVV.

The chain links TRBV4-3 to TRBJ2-3; TRBD2 matches at 9 bases. The germline V gene has CDR1 LGHNA and CDR2 YSLEER. The ends lost 4 bases at V and 3 bases at J; junction bases unmatched: 5. This CDR3 contains 15 residues. For the CDR3, the DNA is TGCGCCAGCAGCCCGACGAGCGGGGGGACAGATACGCAGTATTTT. This gives the protein CASSPTSGGTDTQYF.

The V call is TRBV5-4, the J call TRBJ1-4; 9 bases map to TRBD1. The germline V gene has CDR1 SGHNT and CDR2 YYREEE (reference sequence). Losses at the gene ends were 0 bases for V and 8 bases for J; bases not matched to a gene: 5. The CDR3 extends over 15 amino acids. The CDR3 loop reads CASSLARTGEEKLFF. The CDR3 DNA reads as TGTGCCAGCAGCTTGGCCCGGACAGGGGAAGAAAAACTGTTTTTT.

This clone has just a few counts. The CDR3 here is CASSSGAGRNTIYF. CDR3 nucleotides: TGTGCCAGCAGCTCTGGCGCGGGGAGGAACACCATATATTTT. This chain joins TRBV7-2 and TRBJ1-3; D is ambiguous. Trimming removed 4 bases from V and 7 bases from J, with 14 bases in between. This CDR3 has 14 amino acids. Germline-derived CDR1 and CDR2 are SGHTA and FQGNSA.

The gene calls are TRBV27 and TRBJ2-7, with TRBD1 as a possible D gene (6 bases). V lost 5 bases, J lost 1 base, and 9 bases lay in between. CDR3 length: 13 residues. CDR1 is MNHEY, CDR2 SMNVEV, per germline (reference sequence). CDR3 loop: CASSRTVSYEQYF. CDR3 DNA: TGTGCCAGCAGTCGGACAGTTTCCTACGAGCAGTACTTC.

V is TRBV7-9 and J is TRBJ2-2; the D is unclear. CDR3 length equals 14 residues. CDR1 is SEHNR, CDR2 FQNEAQ, per germline (reference sequence). Trimming pared 1 base from V and 6 bases from J, leaving 9 bases between. The CDR3, as DNA: TGTGCCAGCAGCTTAGTTACTGTGGCCGGGGAGCTGTTTTTT. Protein product: CASSLVTVAGELFF.

The rearrangement joins TRBV5-1 to TRBJ2-1; TRBD1 matches 9 bases. Germline CDR1 reads SGHRS; CDR2 reads YFSETQ. Losses at the gene ends were 6 bases for V and 8 bases for J; bases not matched to a gene: 12. This CDR3 is 15 amino acids long. The CDR3 DNA is TGCGCCAGCACCATTGGACAGGGGAGAGGGGATGAGCAGTTCTTC. Translating gives CASTIGQGRGDEQFF.

The rearrangement uses TRBV5-1 and TRBJ2-7; 7 nucleotides agree with TRBD1. Germline V lookup: CDR1 SGHRS, CDR2 YFSETQ. The trim removed 4 bases at V and 1 base at J, leaving 8 bases unmatched. The CDR3 loop spans 15 amino acids. CDR3 loop: CASSDGDSISYEQYF. In nucleotides, the CDR3 is TGCGCCAGCAGCGACGGGGACAGCATTTCCTACGAGCAGTACTTC.

The chain combines TRBV5-1 with TRBJ1-3, with D possibly being TRBD1 (6 bases). The V end lost 0 bases, the J end lost 4 bases, and 11 bases lay between the germline ends. Germline loops: CDR1 SGHRS, CDR2 YFSETQ. CDR3 length: 15 residues. CDR3 in amino acids: CASSLGGTPGNTIYF. The CDR3, as DNA: TGCGCCAGCAGCTTGGGAGGGACACCGGGAAACACCATATATTTT.

This chain joins TRBV5-1 and TRBJ1-2, with TRBD1 matching over 7 bases. Trimming took 0 bases from V and 1 from J; bases not matched to a gene: 9. This CDR3 is built from 17 residues. CDR1 is SGHRS, CDR2 YFSETQ, per germline. Here the CDR3 DNA reads TGCGCCAGCAGCTTGGTCGCAGGGGGATATTATAACTATGGCTACACCTTC. It codes for CASSLVAGGYYNYGYTF.

The chain carries TRBV7-2 and TRBJ2-3; maybe TRBD2 (7 bases). CDR3 length: 13 residues. Germline V gene data show CDR1 as SGHTA and CDR2 as FQGNSA. Trimming shortened V by 7 bases and J by 12 bases, and 20 bases separated the two germline ends. The DNA of the CDR3 is TGTGCCAGCACCCTACAAGGGGGGGCTCGCCAGTATTTT. Translation: CASTLQGGARQYF.

V usage is TRBV4-1 and J usage is TRBJ2-1; perhaps TRBD2 as D (6 bases). CDR3 length: 16 amino acids. Germline CDR1 MGHRA, CDR2 YSYEKL. V was shortened by 0 bases and J by 2 bases, with 11 bases between the two germline ends. DNA for the CDR3: TGCGCCAGCAGCCAAGATGGAATAGCGGCCTACAATGAGCAGTTCTTC. Amino acids: CASSQDGIAAYNEQFF.

The V and J genes are TRBV30 and TRBJ1-5, with 8 bases aligning to TRBD1. V lost 2 bases and J lost 5; bases outside the gene matches: 5. Germline V lookup: CDR1 GTSNPN, CDR2 SVGIG (reference sequence). CDR3 size: 14 residues. CDR3 sequence: CAWSTGQGDQPQHF. CDR3 nucleotide sequence: TGTGCCTGGAGTACCGGACAGGGAGATCAGCCCCAGCATTTT. Full variable domain (remainder filled in from reference TRBV30 and TRBJ1-5): SQTIHQWPATLVQPVGSPLSLECTVEGTSNPNLYWYRQAAGRGLQLLFYSVGIGQISSEVPQNLSASRPQDRQFILSSKKLLLSDSGFYLCAWSTGQGDQPQHFGDGTRLSIL.

This chain connects TRBV4-1 to TRBJ2-3; TRBD1 is a possible D gene (6 bases). The CDR3 runs 13 residues. Trimming left V 3 bases short and J 10 bases short, with 14 bases between. Germline assignment: CDR1 MGHRA and CDR2 YSYEKL. CDR3 residues: CASSQPDSFPQYF. In nucleotides, the CDR3 is TGCGCCAGCAGCCAGCCGGACAGTTTTCCGCAGTATTTT.

This clone was observed a single time. The rearrangement links TRBV5-1 to TRBJ2-5; the match to TRBD2 covers 7 bases. The V gene end was trimmed by 0 bases and the J gene end by 0 bases; junction bases not matched to a gene: 2. The germline gives CDR1 SGHRS, CDR2 YFSETQ. The CDR3 has 15 residues. The CDR3 sequence is CASSLAGTNQETQYF. Written as DNA, the CDR3 is TGCGCCAGCAGCTTGGCGGGGACTAACCAAGAGACCCAGTACTTC.